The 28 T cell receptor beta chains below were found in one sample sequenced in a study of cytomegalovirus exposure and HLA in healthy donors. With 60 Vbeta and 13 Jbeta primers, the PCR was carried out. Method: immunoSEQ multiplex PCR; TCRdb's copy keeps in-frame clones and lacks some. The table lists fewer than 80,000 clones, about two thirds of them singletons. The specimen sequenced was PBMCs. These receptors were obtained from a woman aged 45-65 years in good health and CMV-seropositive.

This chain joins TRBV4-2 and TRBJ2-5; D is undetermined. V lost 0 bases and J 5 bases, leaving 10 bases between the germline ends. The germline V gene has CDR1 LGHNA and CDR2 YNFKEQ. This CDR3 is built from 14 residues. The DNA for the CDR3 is TGTGCCAGCAGCCAAGAATGGAGAGAGGAGACCCAGTACTTC. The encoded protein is CASSQEWREETQYF.

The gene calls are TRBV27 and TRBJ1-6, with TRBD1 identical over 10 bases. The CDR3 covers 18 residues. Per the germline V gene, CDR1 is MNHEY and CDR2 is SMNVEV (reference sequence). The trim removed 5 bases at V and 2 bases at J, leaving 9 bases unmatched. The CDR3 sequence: CASSPRQGAVPYNSPLHF. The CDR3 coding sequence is TGTGCCAGCAGTCCGAGACAGGGGGCTGTCCCCTATAATTCACCCCTCCACTTT.

The CDR3 DNA follows: TGCAGCGTTCCCCACAGCGGGGAAGCTTTCTTT. Amino acids: CSVPHSGEAFF. The rearrangement joins TRBV29-1 to TRBJ1-1; D call uncertain. The CDR3 totals 11 residues. Trimming took off 5 bases at V and 8 bases at J, with 12 bases between the two ends. Germline lookup yields CDR1 SQVTM and CDR2 ANQGSEA.

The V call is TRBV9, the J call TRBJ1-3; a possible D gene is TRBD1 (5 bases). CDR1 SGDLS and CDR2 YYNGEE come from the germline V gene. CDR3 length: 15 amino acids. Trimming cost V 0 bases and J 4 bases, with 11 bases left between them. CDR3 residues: CASSVEGGVGNTIYF. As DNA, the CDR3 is TGTGCCAGCAGCGTAGAAGGAGGGGTGGGAAACACCATATATTTT.

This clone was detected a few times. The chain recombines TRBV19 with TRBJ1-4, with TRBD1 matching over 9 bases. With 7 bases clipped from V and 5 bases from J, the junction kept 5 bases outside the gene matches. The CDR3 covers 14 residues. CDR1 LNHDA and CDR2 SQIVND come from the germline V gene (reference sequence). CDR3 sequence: CASTWTGENEKLFF. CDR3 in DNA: TGTGCCAGTACTTGGACAGGGGAGAATGAAAAACTGTTTTTT. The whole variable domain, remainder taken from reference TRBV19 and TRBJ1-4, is DGGITQSPKYLFRKEGQNVTLSCEQNLNHDAMYWYRQDPGQGLRLIYYSQIVNDFQKGDIAEGYSVSREKKESFPLTVTSAQKNPTAFYLCASTWTGENEKLFFGSGTQLSVL.

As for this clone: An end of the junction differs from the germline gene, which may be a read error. This CDR3 is CSSSFPTSGRSTDTQYF. The CDR3 DNA reads TGTTCCAGCAGCTTCCCGACTAGCGGCCGTAGCACAGATACGCAGTATTTT. The rearrangement joins TRBV7-9 to TRBJ2-3, with 9 bases matching TRBD2. The CDR3 has 17 residues. Germline CDR1 SEHNR, CDR2 FQNEAQ (reference sequence).

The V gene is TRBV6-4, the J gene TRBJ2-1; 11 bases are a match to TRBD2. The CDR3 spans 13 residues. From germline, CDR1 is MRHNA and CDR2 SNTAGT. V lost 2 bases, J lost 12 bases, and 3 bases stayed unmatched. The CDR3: CASSDASGGSQFF. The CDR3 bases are TGTGCCAGCAGTGACGCTAGCGGGGGGTCGCAGTTCTTC.

Here the CDR3 reads CASIPGTGPYNEQFF. The DNA for the CDR3 is TGTGCCAGCATCCCTGGGACAGGTCCCTACAATGAGCAGTTCTTC. The chain employs TRBV28 and TRBJ2-1; 8 nucleotides line up with TRBD1. This CDR3 has 15 residues. V trimming: 7 bases; J trimming: 2 bases; junction bases outside the gene matches: 7. CDR1 and CDR2 from the germline V gene are MDHEN and SYDVKM.

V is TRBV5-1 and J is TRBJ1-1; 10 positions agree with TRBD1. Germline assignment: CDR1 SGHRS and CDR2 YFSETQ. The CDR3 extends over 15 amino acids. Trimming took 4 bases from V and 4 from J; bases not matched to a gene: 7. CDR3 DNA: TGCGCCAGCAGCGGGGGTGACAGGGGGCGCACTGAAGCTTTCTTT. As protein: CASSGGDRGRTEAFF. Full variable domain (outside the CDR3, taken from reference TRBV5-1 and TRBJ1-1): KAGVTQTPRYLIKTRGQQVTLSCSPISGHRSVSWYQQTPGQGLQFLFEYFSETQRNKGNFPGRFSGRQFSNSRSEMNVSTLELGDSALYLCASSGGDRGRTEAFFGQGTRLTVV.

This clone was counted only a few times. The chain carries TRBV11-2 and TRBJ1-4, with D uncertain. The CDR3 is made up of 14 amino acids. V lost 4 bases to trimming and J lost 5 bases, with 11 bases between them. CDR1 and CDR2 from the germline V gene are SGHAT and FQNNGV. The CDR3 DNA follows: TGTGCCAGCAGCTCGTACATGATCAATGAAAAACTGTTTTTT. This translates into CASSSYMINEKLFF.

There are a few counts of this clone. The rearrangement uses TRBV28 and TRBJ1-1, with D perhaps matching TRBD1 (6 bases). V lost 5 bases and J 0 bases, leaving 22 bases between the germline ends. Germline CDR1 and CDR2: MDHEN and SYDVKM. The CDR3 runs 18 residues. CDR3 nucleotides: TGTGCCAGCAGTGCCCACAGGGTCCTGGCCGCCATGAACACTGAAGCTTTCTTT. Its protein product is CASSAHRVLAAMNTEAFF.

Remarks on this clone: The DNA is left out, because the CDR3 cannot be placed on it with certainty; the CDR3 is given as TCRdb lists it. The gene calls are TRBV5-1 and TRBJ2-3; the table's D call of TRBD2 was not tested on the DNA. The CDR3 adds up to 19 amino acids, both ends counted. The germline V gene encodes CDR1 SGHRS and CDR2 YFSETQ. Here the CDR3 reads CASSFLWTSGGTSTDTQYF.

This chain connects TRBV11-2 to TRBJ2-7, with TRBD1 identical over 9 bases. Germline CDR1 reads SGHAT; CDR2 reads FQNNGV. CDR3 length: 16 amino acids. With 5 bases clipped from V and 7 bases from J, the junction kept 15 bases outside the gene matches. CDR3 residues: CASSRRLGQGAGEQYF. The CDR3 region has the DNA TGTGCCAGCAGCCGCAGGTTGGGACAGGGTGCTGGGGAGCAGTACTTC.

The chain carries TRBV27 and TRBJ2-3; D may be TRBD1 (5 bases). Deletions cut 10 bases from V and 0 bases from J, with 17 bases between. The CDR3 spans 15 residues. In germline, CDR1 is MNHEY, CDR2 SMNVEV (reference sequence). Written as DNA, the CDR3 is TGTGCCATTCGGGCAGGGATTCCTAGCACAGATACGCAGTATTTT. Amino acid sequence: CAIRAGIPSTDTQYF.

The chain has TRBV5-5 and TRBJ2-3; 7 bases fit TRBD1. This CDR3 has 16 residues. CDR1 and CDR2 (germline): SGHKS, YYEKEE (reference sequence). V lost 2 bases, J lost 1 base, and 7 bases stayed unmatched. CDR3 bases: TGTGCCAGCAGCTTTTACAGGGGAAGGGGCACAGATACGCAGTATTTT. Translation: CASSFYRGRGTDTQYF.

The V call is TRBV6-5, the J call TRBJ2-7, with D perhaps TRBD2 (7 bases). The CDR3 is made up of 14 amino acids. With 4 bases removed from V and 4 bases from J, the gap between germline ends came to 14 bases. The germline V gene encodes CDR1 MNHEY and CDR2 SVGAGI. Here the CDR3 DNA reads TGTGCCAGCAGTTTAGGGGCGGGGGCATACGAGCAGTACTTC. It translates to CASSLGAGAYEQYF.

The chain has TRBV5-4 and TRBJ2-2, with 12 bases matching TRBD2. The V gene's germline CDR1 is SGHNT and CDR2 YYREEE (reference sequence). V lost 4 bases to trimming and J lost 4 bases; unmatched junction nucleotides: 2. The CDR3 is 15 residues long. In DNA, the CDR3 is TGTGCCAGCAGCCCGGGACTAGCGGGCACCGGGGAGCTGTTTTTT. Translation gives CASSPGLAGTGELFF.

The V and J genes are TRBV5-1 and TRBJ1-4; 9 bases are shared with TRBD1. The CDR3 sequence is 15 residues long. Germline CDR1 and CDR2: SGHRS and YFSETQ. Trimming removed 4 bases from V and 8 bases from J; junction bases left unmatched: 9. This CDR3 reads CASSHRTGVDEKLFF. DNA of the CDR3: TGCGCCAGCAGCCATCGGACAGGGGTAGACGAAAAACTGTTTTTT.

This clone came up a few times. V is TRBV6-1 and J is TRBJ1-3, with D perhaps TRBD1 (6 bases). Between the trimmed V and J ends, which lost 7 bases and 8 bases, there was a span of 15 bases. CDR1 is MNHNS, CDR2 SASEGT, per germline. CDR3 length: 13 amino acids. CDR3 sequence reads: CASTVNQGHTIYF. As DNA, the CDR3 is TGTGCCAGCACAGTAAATCAGGGGCACACCATATATTTT.

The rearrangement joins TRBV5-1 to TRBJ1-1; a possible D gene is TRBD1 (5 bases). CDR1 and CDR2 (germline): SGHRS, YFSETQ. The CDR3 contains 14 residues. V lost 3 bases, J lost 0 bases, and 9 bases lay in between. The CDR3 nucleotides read TGCGCCAGCAGCTCCGGGGGTATGAACACTGAAGCTTTCTTT. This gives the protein CASSSGGMNTEAFF.

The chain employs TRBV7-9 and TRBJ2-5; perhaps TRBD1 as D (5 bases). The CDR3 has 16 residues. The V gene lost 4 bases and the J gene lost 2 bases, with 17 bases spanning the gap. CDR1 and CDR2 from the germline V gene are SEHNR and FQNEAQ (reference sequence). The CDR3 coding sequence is TGTGCCAGCAGCTCTGCCCTTGAGACAGCACAAGAGACCCAGTACTTC. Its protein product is CASSSALETAQETQYF.

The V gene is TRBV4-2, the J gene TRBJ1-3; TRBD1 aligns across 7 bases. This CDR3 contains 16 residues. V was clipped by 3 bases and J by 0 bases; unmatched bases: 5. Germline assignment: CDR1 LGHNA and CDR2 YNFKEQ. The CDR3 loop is CASSQGRGISGNTIYF. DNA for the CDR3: TGTGCCAGCAGCCAGGGCAGGGGGATCTCTGGAAACACCATATATTTT.

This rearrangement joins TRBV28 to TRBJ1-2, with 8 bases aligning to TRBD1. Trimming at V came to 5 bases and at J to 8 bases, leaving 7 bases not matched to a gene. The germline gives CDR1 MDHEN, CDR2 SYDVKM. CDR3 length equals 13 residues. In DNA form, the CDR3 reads TGTGCCAGCAGTAGGACAGGGCCTTGGGGCTACACCTTC. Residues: CASSRTGPWGYTF.

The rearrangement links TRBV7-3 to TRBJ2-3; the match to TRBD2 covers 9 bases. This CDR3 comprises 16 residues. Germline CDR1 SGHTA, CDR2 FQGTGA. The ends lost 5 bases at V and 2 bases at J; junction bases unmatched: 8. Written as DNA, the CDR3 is TGTGCCAGCAGCCCATTAGCGGGGGCCCCCACAGATACGCAGTATTTT. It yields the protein CASSPLAGAPTDTQYF.

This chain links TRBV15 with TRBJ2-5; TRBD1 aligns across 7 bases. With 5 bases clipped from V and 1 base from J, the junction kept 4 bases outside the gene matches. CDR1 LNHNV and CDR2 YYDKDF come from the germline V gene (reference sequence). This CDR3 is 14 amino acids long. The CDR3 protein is CATSEPGGQETQYF. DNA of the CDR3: TGTGCCACCAGCGAACCAGGGGGCCAAGAGACCCAGTACTTC.

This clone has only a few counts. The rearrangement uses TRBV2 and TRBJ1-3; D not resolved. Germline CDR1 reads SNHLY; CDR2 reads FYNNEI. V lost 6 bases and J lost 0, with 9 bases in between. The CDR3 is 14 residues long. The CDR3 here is CASRPQSSGNTIYF. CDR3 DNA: TGTGCCAGCAGACCACAGAGCTCTGGAAACACCATATATTTT.

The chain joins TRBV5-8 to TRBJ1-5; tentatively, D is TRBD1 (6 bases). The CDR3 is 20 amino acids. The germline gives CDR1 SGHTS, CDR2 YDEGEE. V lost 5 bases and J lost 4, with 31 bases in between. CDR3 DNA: TGTGCCAGCAGACCCGTAGCTTACAGGGAAAAGACGGGTGGAAATCAGCCCCAGCATTTT. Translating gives CASRPVAYREKTGGNQPQHF.

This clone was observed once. This CDR3 is CASSLDSWGYTF. CDR3 nucleotides: TGTGCCAGCAGCCTCGACAGCTGGGGCTACACCTTC. The chain has TRBV5-6 and TRBJ1-2; a weak D match, TRBD1 (5 bases). V was pared by 4 bases and J by 8 bases, with 12 bases between. The germline gives CDR1 SGHDT, CDR2 YYEEEE. The CDR3 loop spans 12 amino acids.